The clone carrying this TCR beta chain was seen at least ten times. Its antigen is not identified. The entry originates in a study of T cells in Graves' hyperthyroidism and ophthalmopathy. Study in general: At the time of initial diagnosis and before any treatment, peripheral blood was collected. Study findings and constraints: Most thyroid clonotypes with frequency above 0.001 were detected in blood. A 13 V-J model separated ophthalmopathy from stable hyperthyroidism.

Germline V gene sequence: CDR1 SGHVS, CDR2 FNYEAQ. The CDR3 runs to 14 residues. The V end lost 4 bases, the J end lost 8 bases, and 12 bases lay between the germline ends. Authors of the study amplified TCR beta CDR3 regions from RNA transcripts. A set of HTBI primers served as the primers for a first-round RT-PCR of the TCR CDR3. TCRdb re-called the multiplex PCR reads with MiXCR, one entry per CDR3 protein. Of 300,000 to 450,000 distinct CDR3 sequences in the sample, more than 12% were seen once. The chain recombines TRBV7-6 with TRBJ1-6; D is unclear. The clonotype comes from a woman aged 25 to 39 with Graves' ophthalmopathy. The sequenced sample consisted of blood. Here the CDR3 DNA reads TGTGCCAGCAGCTATTATGGACGGGATTCACCCCTCCACTTT. Residues: CASSYYGRDSPLHF.